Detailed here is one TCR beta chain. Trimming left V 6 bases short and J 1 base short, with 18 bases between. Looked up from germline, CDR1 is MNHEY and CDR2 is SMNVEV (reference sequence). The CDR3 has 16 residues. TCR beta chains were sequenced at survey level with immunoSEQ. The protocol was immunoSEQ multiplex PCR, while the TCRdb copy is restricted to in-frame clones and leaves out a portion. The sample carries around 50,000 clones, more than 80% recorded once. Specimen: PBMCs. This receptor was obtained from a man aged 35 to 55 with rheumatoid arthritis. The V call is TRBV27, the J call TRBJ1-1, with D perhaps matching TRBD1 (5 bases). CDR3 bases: TGTGCCAGCAGACGGCTCTTCAGGGCGGAGAACACTGAAGCTTTCTTT. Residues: CASRRLFRAENTEAFF.